This TCR beta chain was obtained from a study of OX40 agonist ivuxolimab in advanced cancers. Study conclusions and caveats: Mean expanded clone counts were higher in CD8+ than CD4+ T cells.

Trimming removed 6 bases from V and 1 base from J, with 10 bases in between. Germline V CDR1 and CDR2: MNHEY, SVGAGI. The CDR3 totals 14 residues. TCRdb's table, derived via immunoSEQ multiplex PCR, lists solely in-frame clones and lacks some. The sample consists of around 130,000 clones, around 93% of them appearing once. No patient had autoimmune disease or received systemic immunosuppression. Sampled blood was obtained at baseline, cycle 4 day 1, and cycle 7 day 1. A word on this clone: The antigen remains unidentified.

The receptor comes from an adult with an advanced solid tumor such as melanoma, head and neck, liver or kidney cancer. The chain recombines TRBV6-5 with TRBJ1-3, with D perhaps TRBD1 (5 bases). The sequencing here drew on CD4+ or CD8+ T cells sorted from blood, taken in a trial of the OX40 agonist ivuxolimab. For the CDR3, the DNA is TGTGCCAGCAGAAACGGGGGGTCTGGAAACACCATATATTTT. This sequence encodes CASRNGGSGNTIYF.